Presented here are 21 T cell receptor beta chains from one specimen sequenced in a study of CD8+ T cells in alopecia areata. Extracted RNA was reverse transcribed into cDNA, the sequencing template. The repertoire was sequenced with immunoSEQ multiplex PCR; TCRdb's copy has only in-frame clones and lacks some. The sample shows 120,000 to 150,000 clones, approximately 85% of them seen only once. Treatment noted: oral pan-JAK inhibitor, 5-10 mg twice daily. Material: CD8+ T cells sorted from blood, obtained at week 4, from a patient treated with tofacitinib. These receptor sequences come from a human donor with alopecia areata.

The rearrangement links TRBV29-1 to TRBJ2-1; 12 bases fit TRBD2. V dropped 4 bases and J dropped 2; count of bases not matched to a gene: 3. This CDR3 is 15 amino acids long. Germline CDR1 and CDR2: SQVTM and ANQGSEA. DNA for the CDR3: TGCAGCGTTGTGACTAGCGGGGGAACCTACAATGAGCAGTTCTTC. Residues: CSVVTSGGTYNEQFF.

The J gene is TRBJ2-7, the V gene TRBV4-1; TRBD1 matches 8 bases. With V trimmed by 1 base and J by 5 bases, 4 bases remained unmatched. Germline V gene lookup returns CDR1 MGHRA and CDR2 YSYEKL. This CDR3 region has 14 residues. Here the CDR3 reads CASSQVGQGDEQYF. CDR3 DNA: TGCGCCAGCAGCCAAGTTGGACAGGGAGACGAGCAGTACTTC.

The chain is built from TRBV6-5 and TRBJ1-2; a weak D match, TRBD1 (5 bases). Germline assignment: CDR1 MNHEY and CDR2 SVGAGI. Deletions cut 4 bases from V and 3 bases from J, with 18 bases between. The CDR3 runs 16 residues. The CDR3 region is CASSSRVRQGDYGYTF. CDR3 in DNA: TGTGCCAGCAGTTCAAGGGTGAGGCAGGGCGACTATGGCTACACCTTC.

The genes are TRBV7-9 and TRBJ2-5; tentative D call: TRBD1 (5 bases). This CDR3 has 15 amino acids. The germline CDR1 and CDR2 sequences are SEHNR and FQNEAQ (reference sequence). Between the trimmed V and J ends, which lost 2 bases and 3 bases, there was a span of 13 bases. The CDR3, as DNA: TGTGCCAGCAGCTTACGTCAGACAGAAAAAGAGACCCAGTACTTC. Encoded protein: CASSLRQTEKETQYF.

The chain couples TRBV5-4 to TRBJ1-1, with 7 nucleotides matching TRBD1. Germline V gives CDR1 SGHNT, CDR2 YYREEE (reference sequence). The CDR3 has 15 residues. V gave up 1 base and J gave up 4 bases; unmatched junction bases: 7. CDR3 DNA: TGTGCCAGCAGCTTGACAAGGGGGCAGAGCACTGAAGCTTTCTTT. The encoded protein is CASSLTRGQSTEAFF.

The chain uses TRBV27 and TRBJ1-1; perhaps TRBD1 as D (6 bases). CDR1 and CDR2 (germline): MNHEY, SMNVEV (reference sequence). V was clipped by 5 bases and J by 1 base, with 8 bases between them. This CDR3 is 13 amino acids long. In DNA form, the CDR3 reads TGTGCCAGCAGTCCGACAGGGAACACTGAAGCTTTCTTT. Translating it yields CASSPTGNTEAFF.

The chain carries TRBV6-5 and TRBJ2-3; D uncertain. Germline-derived CDR1 and CDR2 are MNHEY and SVGAGI. The CDR3 sequence is 14 residues long. Trimming cost V 8 bases and J 2 bases, with 14 bases left between them. The CDR3 loop is CASGSPGHTDTQYF. The CDR3 bases are TGTGCCAGCGGGTCGCCGGGCCACACAGATACGCAGTATTTT.

This sequence joins TRBV19 and TRBJ2-7; D ambiguous. Germline-derived CDR1 and CDR2 are LNHDA and SQIVND (reference sequence). The CDR3 totals 12 residues. The V end was cut by 5 bases, the J end by 7 bases, with 12 bases between. CDR3 protein: CASSPGPKEQYF. CDR3 nucleotides: TGTGCCAGTAGTCCCGGTCCCAAAGAGCAGTACTTC.

The genes are TRBV13 and TRBJ2-7, with no clear D. This CDR3 is built from 12 residues. V lost 1 base, J lost 4 bases, and 5 bases lay in between. CDR1 and CDR2 from the germline V gene are PRHDT and FYEKMQ (reference sequence). The CDR3 sequence is CASSLAEYEQYF. As DNA, the CDR3 is TGTGCCAGCAGCTTAGCCGAGTACGAGCAGTACTTC.

V and J are TRBV7-2 and TRBJ1-2; a possible D gene is TRBD1 (6 bases). The ends were cut back, 5 bases at V and 7 bases at J, with 20 bases in the middle. This CDR3 contains 15 residues. The germline V gene has CDR1 SGHTA and CDR2 FQGNSA. The CDR3 loop reads CASSPYPRQEGGYTF. The DNA for the CDR3 is TGTGCCAGCAGCCCATATCCACGACAGGAGGGTGGCTACACCTTC.

The chain has TRBV7-2 and TRBJ2-3; D perhaps matches TRBD2 (5 bases). The germline gives CDR1 SGHTA, CDR2 FQGNSA. The CDR3 has 16 residues. V dropped 5 bases and J dropped 4 bases, with 19 bases sitting between them. CDR3 in amino acids: CASSPRLLAVSDTQYF. The CDR3 nucleotides read TGTGCCAGCAGCCCGCGTCTCCTAGCAGTTTCAGATACGCAGTATTTT.

This chain links TRBV29-1 with TRBJ2-3; TRBD2 matches 13 bases. There are 15 residues in the CDR3. Per germline, CDR1 SQVTM and CDR2 ANQGSEA. With V trimmed by 2 bases and J by 6 bases, 5 bases remained unmatched. CDR3: CSVERTSGGVDTQYF. CDR3 DNA sequence: TGCAGCGTTGAAAGGACTAGCGGGGGAGTTGATACGCAGTATTTT.

CDR3 bases: TGCAGCGCCATACGGACAGGGGGCGAAGCGAACACCGGGGAGCTGTTTTTT. Its protein is CSAIRTGGEANTGELFF. This rearrangement joins TRBV29-1 to TRBJ2-2; 11 nucleotides align to TRBD1. This CDR3 has 17 amino acids. The V and J ends lost 7 bases and 0 bases, in that order; junction bases with no gene match: 10. CDR1 is SQVTM and CDR2 is ANQGSEA in the germline V gene.

The rearrangement links TRBV6-5 to TRBJ2-3; maybe TRBD2 (6 bases). V lost 2 bases, J lost 6 bases, and 12 bases lay in between. CDR1 is MNHEY, CDR2 SVGAGI, per germline. The CDR3 spans 14 residues. Here the CDR3 reads CASSYGGSGDTQYF. DNA for the CDR3: TGTGCCAGCAGTTACGGGGGTAGCGGCGATACGCAGTATTTT.

This clone was counted only a few times. J is TRBJ1-5 and V is TRBV5-6; unclear D gene. CDR3 size: 14 residues. V was pared by 0 bases and J by 0 bases, with 4 bases between. Germline CDR1 and CDR2: SGHDT and YYEEEE. CDR3 sequence reads: CASSLGNSNQPQHF. The CDR3 bases are TGTGCCAGCAGCTTGGGCAATAGCAATCAGCCCCAGCATTTT.

The rearrangement joins TRBV27 to TRBJ2-1; D may be TRBD2 (6 bases). This CDR3 has 14 amino acids. With 8 bases removed from V and 8 bases from J, the gap between germline ends came to 19 bases. Germline V gene sequence: CDR1 MNHEY, CDR2 SMNVEV (reference sequence). The CDR3 DNA reads TGTGCCAGCGGCCCTCTAGCGAGGGGCGATGAGCAGTTCTTC. The encoded protein is CASGPLARGDEQFF.

The chain joins TRBV2 to TRBJ2-2; D not certain. V was pared by 0 bases and J by 0 bases, with 5 bases between. Germline lookup yields CDR1 SNHLY and CDR2 FYNNEI. The length of the CDR3 is 15 residues. The DNA of the CDR3 is TGTGCCAGCAGTGAAGCGGGATCGAACACCGGGGAGCTGTTTTTT. Protein product: CASSEAGSNTGELFF.

The chain carries TRBV29-1 and TRBJ1-1; 11 nucleotides align to TRBD1. J gave up 9 bases and V 5 bases, and 8 bases lay outside the gene matches. The CDR3 length is 13 residues. Per the germline V gene, CDR1 is SQVTM and CDR2 is ANQGSEA. The CDR3 nucleotides read TGCAGCGTTAGCACCGGGACAGGGGGTAAAGCTTTCTTT. Residues: CSVSTGTGGKAFF.

The chain has TRBV4-3 and TRBJ1-1; D may be TRBD1 (6 bases). Trimming cost V 0 bases and J 4 bases, with 12 bases left between them. This CDR3 is 15 amino acids long. CDR1 and CDR2 from the germline V gene are LGHNA and YSLEER. The CDR3 is CASSQEIGGVTEAFF. The CDR3, as DNA: TGCGCCAGCAGCCAAGAGATAGGGGGTGTCACTGAAGCTTTCTTT.

This clone came up a few times. This sequence joins TRBV7-9 and TRBJ1-6; 9 bases are a match to TRBD1. The ends lost 4 bases at V and 9 bases at J; junction bases unmatched: 10. CDR3 length equals 16 residues. Germline loops: CDR1 SEHNR, CDR2 FQNEAQ (reference sequence). This chain's CDR3 is CASSSDRGGRTSPLHF. DNA of the CDR3: TGTGCCAGCAGCTCCGACAGGGGGGGAAGGACTTCACCCCTCCACTTT.

The chain employs TRBV5-1 and TRBJ2-3; perhaps TRBD2 as D (6 bases). V was pared by 0 bases and J by 4 bases, with 9 bases between. Germline CDR1 reads SGHRS; CDR2 reads YFSETQ. This CDR3 is 14 amino acids long. CDR3 protein: CASSLVVAADTQYF. CDR3 DNA: TGCGCCAGCAGCTTGGTAGTAGCGGCAGATACGCAGTATTTT.